Shown below are 31 T cell receptor beta chains from a single sample sequenced in a study of blood T cell repertoires in COVID-19. Using immunoSEQ multiplex PCR, the repertoire was profiled, and TCRdb retains in-frame clones only, with some absent. The data hold approximately 230,000 clones, with about 86% observed a single time. The specimen was peripheral blood. These receptors were obtained from an elderly man with acute or convalescent COVID-19.

The gene calls are TRBV4-2 and TRBJ1-1, with D possibly being TRBD1 (6 bases). Germline V gene sequence: CDR1 LGHNA, CDR2 YNFKEQ. The CDR3 runs 15 residues. V was shortened by 1 base and J by 0 bases, with 9 bases between the two germline ends. The CDR3 loop is CASSQVGTMNTEAFF. The CDR3 DNA is TGTGCCAGCAGCCAAGTGGGGACAATGAACACTGAAGCTTTCTTT.

The chain has TRBV19 and TRBJ1-6; TRBD1 might be the D (6 bases). V gave up 1 base and J gave up 4 bases, with 8 bases separating them. The length of the CDR3 is 15 residues. CDR1 LNHDA and CDR2 SQIVND come from the germline V gene (reference sequence). The DNA of the CDR3 is TGTGCCAGTAGTATAGCAGGGGTTTATAATTCACCCCTCCACTTT. Encoded protein: CASSIAGVYNSPLHF.

This clone has a handful of counts. The chain joins TRBV19 to TRBJ1-5, with D maybe TRBD1 (5 bases). V was clipped by 3 bases and J by 0 bases, with 12 bases between them. The CDR3 runs 16 residues. Germline V gives CDR1 LNHDA, CDR2 SQIVND (reference sequence). CDR3 sequence (DNA): TGTGCCAGTAGTATTACCAGGGCTTATAGCAATCAGCCCCAGCATTTT. This sequence encodes CASSITRAYSNQPQHF.

A single count supports this clone. The chain links TRBV6-5 to TRBJ2-1, with D tentatively TRBD2 (5 bases). The CDR3 extends over 15 amino acids. Between the trimmed V and J ends, which lost 6 bases and 1 base, there was a span of 13 bases. Germline CDR1 MNHEY, CDR2 SVGAGI. The CDR3 nucleotides read TGTGCCAGCAGGTCCTCCGGGGTATCCTACAATGAGCAGTTCTTC. Translating it yields CASRSSGVSYNEQFF.

The J gene is TRBJ2-3, the V gene TRBV5-1; unclear D gene. The V end was cut by 2 bases, the J end by 4 bases, with 14 bases between. The CDR3 covers 15 residues. The V gene's germline CDR1 is SGHRS and CDR2 YFSETQ. CDR3 DNA sequence: TGCGCCAGCAGCTTTGGCCCGACCCAGGCAGATACGCAGTATTTT. Amino acid sequence: CASSFGPTQADTQYF.

This clone appeared once. The V call is TRBV28, the J call TRBJ1-1, with D maybe TRBD1 (6 bases). The CDR3 length is 14 residues. Germline lookup yields CDR1 MDHEN and CDR2 SYDVKM. Deletions cut 4 bases from V and 0 bases from J, with 9 bases between. The CDR3 sequence is CASSSGAMNTEAFF. The CDR3, as DNA: TGTGCCAGCAGTTCAGGGGCAATGAACACTGAAGCTTTCTTT.

This clone occurred a few times. V is TRBV6-5 and J is TRBJ1-6, with 8 bases lining up with TRBD1. The germline gives CDR1 MNHEY, CDR2 SVGAGI. This CDR3 is 14 amino acids long. V lost 3 bases, J lost 7 bases, and 2 bases stayed unmatched. Here the CDR3 reads CASSYTGGNSPLHF. The CDR3 coding sequence is TGTGCCAGCAGTTATACAGGGGGAAATTCACCCCTCCACTTT.

The V gene is TRBV6-5, the J gene TRBJ2-7; tentative D call: TRBD2 (5 bases). This CDR3 comprises 12 residues. Germline V gene lookup returns CDR1 MNHEY and CDR2 SVGAGI. With 6 bases removed from V and 7 bases from J, the gap between germline ends came to 13 bases. CDR3: CASRDGLGEQYF. The CDR3 DNA follows: TGTGCCAGCAGGGACGGACTGGGAGAGCAGTACTTC.

This chain connects TRBV7-9 to TRBJ2-5, with 8 bases aligning to TRBD1. The CDR3 contains 16 residues. Unmatched junction bases numbered 8, after V lost 3 bases and J lost 2 bases. Germline V CDR1 and CDR2: SEHNR, FQNEAQ (reference sequence). Written as DNA, the CDR3 is TGTGCCAGCAGCTTCTATTCCGGGACAGGACAAGAGACCCAGTACTTC. Its protein product is CASSFYSGTGQETQYF.

This clone showed up just a few times. The V and J genes are TRBV7-8 and TRBJ2-3, with 11 bases identical to TRBD2. The V segment lost 4 bases and the J segment 3 bases; nucleotides outside the gene matches: 9. There are 17 residues in the CDR3. The germline V gene encodes CDR1 SGHVS and CDR2 FQNEAQ. The CDR3 loop is CASSSVAGGPGTDTQYF. For the CDR3, the DNA is TGTGCCAGCAGCTCAGTAGCGGGGGGGCCGGGGACAGATACGCAGTATTTT.

The chain joins TRBV5-1 to TRBJ2-7, with a weak D call TRBD2 (5 bases). Trimming took 4 bases from V and 4 from J, leaving 12 bases between them. The CDR3 extends over 13 amino acids. CDR1 is SGHRS, CDR2 YFSETQ, per germline. The CDR3 loop is CASSRGMSYEQYF. The CDR3 nucleotides read TGCGCCAGCAGCCGGGGAATGTCATACGAGCAGTACTTC.

This clone has just one count. V is TRBV21-1 and J is TRBJ2-2; the table gives TRBD1 as D, unverified against the DNA. TRBV21-1 is reported as a pseudogene. This CDR3 is built from 16 residues. The CDR3 loop is CASRGSGALNTGELFF. CDR3 sequence (DNA): TGTGCCAGCAGGGGCTCAGGGGCATTGAACACCGGGGAGCTGTTTTTT.

The chain is built from TRBV6-5 and TRBJ2-2; perhaps TRBD1 as D (6 bases). Trimming left V 6 bases short and J 4 bases short, with 12 bases between. CDR3 length equals 14 residues. The germline CDR1 and CDR2 sequences are MNHEY and SVGAGI. CDR3 amino acids: CASRRDKGTGELFF. CDR3 in DNA: TGTGCCAGCAGGAGGGACAAGGGCACCGGGGAGCTGTTTTTT.

V and J are TRBV18 and TRBJ2-7, with TRBD1 identical over 7 bases. Trimming removed 4 bases from V and 5 bases from J; junction bases left unmatched: 5. The V gene's germline CDR1 is KGHSH and CDR2 LQKENI. This CDR3 comprises 13 residues. This CDR3 is CASSQTGMNEQYF. The CDR3 DNA reads TGTGCCAGCTCACAGACAGGGATGAACGAGCAGTACTTC.

J is TRBJ1-6 and V is TRBV11-2; tentative D call: TRBD1 (6 bases). The ends were cut back, 8 bases at V and 6 bases at J, with 17 bases in the middle. Germline CDR1 SGHAT, CDR2 FQNNGV. The CDR3 runs 15 residues. Written as DNA, the CDR3 is TGTGCCAGCCGTTTACAGGGAGAGATTAATTCACCCCTCCACTTT. This codes for CASRLQGEINSPLHF.

For the CDR3, the DNA is TGTGCCAGCAGGACTAGCGGGGGCCTGAGCTCCTACAATGAGCAGTTCTTC. This translates into CASRTSGGLSSYNEQFF. This rearrangement joins TRBV19 to TRBJ2-1, with 13 bases lining up with TRBD2. Germline V gene data show CDR1 as LNHDA and CDR2 as SQIVND (reference sequence). This CDR3 comprises 17 residues. J gave up 0 bases and V 9 bases, and 8 bases lay outside the gene matches.

This clone appeared a few times. This chain uses TRBV7-9 with TRBJ1-2, with TRBD1 matching 12 bases. The V segment lost 5 bases and the J segment 7 bases; nucleotides outside the gene matches: 11. The CDR3 has 16 amino acids. Germline V lookup: CDR1 SEHNR, CDR2 FQNEAQ (reference sequence). The CDR3 loop is CASSESGTGGAGGYTF. The CDR3 DNA sequence: TGTGCCAGCAGCGAGTCCGGGACAGGGGGCGCAGGTGGCTACACCTTC.

The chain is built from TRBV24-1 and TRBJ2-1; 8 nucleotides agree with TRBD2. This CDR3 has 14 amino acids. Germline CDR1 reads KGHDR; CDR2 reads SFDVKD. V lost 5 bases and J lost 8; bases outside the gene matches: 7. Here the CDR3 DNA reads TGTGCCACCAGTGCGGGGGGGCCTTCGCATGAGCAGTTCTTC. Protein sequence: CATSAGGPSHEQFF.

As concerns this clone: Additional DNA sequences in this sample encode the identical CDR3. The chain recombines TRBV5-4 with TRBJ2-7, with TRBD2 matching over 8 bases. CDR3 size: 15 residues. With 4 bases clipped from V and 0 bases from J, the junction kept 6 bases outside the gene matches. Germline V gene sequence: CDR1 SGHNT, CDR2 YYREEE (reference sequence). DNA of the CDR3: TGTGCCAGCAGCCCGGGAGGGGGAAGCTCCTACGAGCAGTACTTC. Amino acids: CASSPGGGSSYEQYF.

This sequence joins TRBV30 and TRBJ2-4; 10 bases match TRBD1. J gave up 9 bases and V 1 base, and 9 bases lay outside the gene matches. The CDR3 consists of 15 residues. CDR1 and CDR2 from the germline V gene are GTSNPN and SVGIG (reference sequence). CDR3 bases: TGTGCCTGGAGTGATGGACAGGGGGTCAGAACCATTCAGTACTTC. Encoded protein: CAWSDGQGVRTIQYF.

The chain links TRBV7-2 to TRBJ2-5; 7 bases map to TRBD1. The CDR3 has 15 amino acids. Per germline, CDR1 SGHTA and CDR2 FQGNSA. The junction had 8 bases not matched to a gene; V was cut back by 5 bases and J by 2 bases. CDR3 region: CASSKGGLKQETQYF. The CDR3 nucleotides read TGTGCCAGCAGCAAAGGGGGCCTAAAACAAGAGACCCAGTACTTC.

The CDR3 protein is CASSLTGPGVNEQFF. The CDR3 DNA sequence: TGTGCCAGCAGCTTAACAGGGCCCGGTGTCAATGAGCAGTTCTTC. V gene TRBV7-9 combines with J gene TRBJ2-1; TRBD1 might be the D (6 bases). Trimming shortened V by 2 bases and J by 6 bases, and 14 bases separated the two germline ends. From germline, CDR1 is SEHNR and CDR2 FQNEAQ (reference sequence). The CDR3 loop spans 15 amino acids.

The DNA of the CDR3 is TGTGCCAGCAGTGAAGTGCTAAATCAGCCCCAGCATTTT. Its protein product is CASSEVLNQPQHF. The V call is TRBV6-1, the J call TRBJ1-5; D gene ambiguous. The CDR3 is made up of 13 amino acids. Trimming cost V 1 base and J 4 bases, with 5 bases left between them. Germline CDR1 reads MNHNS; CDR2 reads SASEGT.

This clone was detected once. The genes are TRBV4-1 and TRBJ1-3, with TRBD1 identical over 7 bases. The CDR3 has 17 amino acids. Germline CDR1 and CDR2: MGHRA and YSYEKL. The junction had 5 bases not matched to a gene; V was cut back by 0 bases and J by 0 bases. The DNA for the CDR3 is TGCGCCAGCAGCCAAGAGGGACAGTGGAGCTCTGGAAACACCATATATTTT. It is translated as CASSQEGQWSSGNTIYF.

This chain uses TRBV30 with TRBJ1-2; D not certain. CDR3 length: 13 residues. Germline values: CDR1 GTSNPN, CDR2 SVGIG (reference sequence). V was cut by 2 bases and J by 6 bases, with 13 bases left in between. The CDR3 DNA reads as TGTGCCTGGAGTTCTGGGTGGGAGGATGGCTACACCTTC. It translates to CAWSSGWEDGYTF.

The chain is built from TRBV4-2 and TRBJ2-1; 7 positions agree with TRBD2. V lost 0 bases and J lost 6; bases outside the gene matches: 8. Germline assignment: CDR1 LGHNA and CDR2 YNFKEQ. This CDR3 is 16 amino acids long. CDR3 DNA: TGTGCCAGCAGCCAAGATCTCGGGAGGCGTGGCAATGAGCAGTTCTTC. It is translated as CASSQDLGRRGNEQFF.

This clone has only one observation. V usage is TRBV5-1 and J usage is TRBJ1-6; D is unresolved. The ends were cut back, 5 bases at V and 10 bases at J, with 22 bases in the middle. This CDR3 is 16 amino acids long. Germline assignment: CDR1 SGHRS and CDR2 YFSETQ. The CDR3 is CASRQPGMGGKSPLHF. CDR3 nucleotides: TGCGCCAGCAGACAACCGGGAATGGGAGGGAAATCACCCCTCCACTTT.

The chain joins TRBV5-1 to TRBJ2-1, with 10 bases lining up with TRBD2. The V gene's germline CDR1 is SGHRS and CDR2 YFSETQ. With V trimmed by 3 bases and J by 1 base, 4 bases remained unmatched. The CDR3 has 16 residues. The CDR3 nucleotides read TGCGCCAGCAGCTCGGGACTAGCGCATTCCTACAATGAGCAGTTCTTC. Protein: CASSSGLAHSYNEQFF. Supplemented by reference TRBV5-1 and TRBJ2-1, the full variable domain reads KAGVTQTPRYLIKTRGQQVTLSCSPISGHRSVSWYQQTPGQGLQFLFEYFSETQRNKGNFPGRFSGRQFSNSRSEMNVSTLELGDSALYLCASSSGLAHSYNEQFFGPGTRLTVL.

The chain has TRBV10-3 and TRBJ2-7; the D gene is possibly TRBD1 (6 bases). Germline lookup yields CDR1 ENHRY and CDR2 SYGVKD. The V and J ends lost 8 bases and 0 bases respectively, with 8 bases between them. This CDR3 comprises 12 residues. DNA of the CDR3: TGTGCCATCGGACAGTTCTCCTACGAGCAGTACTTC. This codes for CAIGQFSYEQYF.

The CDR3 reads CASSPLPGTGVYEQYF. The CDR3, as DNA: TGTGCCAGCAGTCCGCTTCCCGGGACAGGGGTATACGAGCAGTACTTC. The chain combines TRBV11-2 with TRBJ2-7; 10 nucleotides line up with TRBD1. The CDR3 runs 16 residues. V trimming: 6 bases; J trimming: 4 bases; junction bases outside the gene matches: 12. The germline CDR1 and CDR2 sequences are SGHAT and FQNNGV.

V gene TRBV10-3 combines with J gene TRBJ1-1; 9 bases align to TRBD1. The trim removed 11 bases at V and 10 bases at J, leaving 17 bases unmatched. CDR3 size: 14 residues. Germline CDR1 reads ENHRY; CDR2 reads SYGVKD. This CDR3 reads CASRAGTGPFGAFF. CDR3 bases: TGTGCCTCTCGAGCCGGGACAGGGCCATTCGGAGCTTTCTTT.